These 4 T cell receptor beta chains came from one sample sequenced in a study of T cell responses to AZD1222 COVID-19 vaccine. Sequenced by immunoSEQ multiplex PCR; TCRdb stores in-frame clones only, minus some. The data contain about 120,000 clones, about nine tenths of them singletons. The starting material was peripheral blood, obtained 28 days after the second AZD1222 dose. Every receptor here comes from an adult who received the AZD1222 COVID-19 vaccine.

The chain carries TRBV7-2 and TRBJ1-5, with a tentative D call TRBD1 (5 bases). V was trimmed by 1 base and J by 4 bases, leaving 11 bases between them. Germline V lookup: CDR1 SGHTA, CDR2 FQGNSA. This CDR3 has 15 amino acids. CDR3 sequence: CASSLGRAENQPQHF. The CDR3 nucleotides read TGTGCCAGCAGCTTAGGCAGGGCCGAAAATCAGCCCCAGCATTTT.

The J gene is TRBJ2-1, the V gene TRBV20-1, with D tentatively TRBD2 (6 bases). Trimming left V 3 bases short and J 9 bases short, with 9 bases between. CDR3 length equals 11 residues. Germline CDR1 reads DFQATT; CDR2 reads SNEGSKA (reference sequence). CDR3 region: CSARGGGEQFF. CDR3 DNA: TGCAGTGCTAGGGGGGGAGGTGAGCAGTTCTTC.

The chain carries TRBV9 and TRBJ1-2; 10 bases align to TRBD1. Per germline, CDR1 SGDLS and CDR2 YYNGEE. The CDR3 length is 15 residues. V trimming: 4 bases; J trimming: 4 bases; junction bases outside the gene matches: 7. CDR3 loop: CASSTGTGVPYGYTF. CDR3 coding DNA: TGTGCCAGCAGCACAGGGACAGGGGTTCCCTATGGCTACACCTTC. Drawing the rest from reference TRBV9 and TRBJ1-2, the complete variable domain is DSGVTQTPKHLITATGQRVTLRCSPRSGDLSVYWYQQSLDQGLQFLIQYYNGEERAKGNILERFSAQQFPDLHSELNLSSLELGDSALYFCASSTGTGVPYGYTFGSGTRLTVV.

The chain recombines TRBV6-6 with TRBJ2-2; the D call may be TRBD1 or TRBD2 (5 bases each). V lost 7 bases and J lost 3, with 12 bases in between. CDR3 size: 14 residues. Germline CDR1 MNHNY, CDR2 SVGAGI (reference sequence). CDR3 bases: TGTGCCAGCACCCTCGGGACGGACACCGGGGAGCTGTTTTTT. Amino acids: CASTLGTDTGELFF.